The sequence of this T cell receptor beta chain was determined in a study of beta chain features in type 1 diabetes (dated by TCRdb to the late 2010s). With regard to the full study: Patients and healthy donors did not differ in mean age, gender distribution, total cell number or subset yield. A total of over 90,000,000 sorted cells were examined across all samples, and a strong correlation was observed between cell number per subset and RNA yield. In the study, recently diagnosed type 1 diabetes patients and matched healthy donors were compared on the TCRB repertoires of their sorted circulating CD4+ T cell subsets. Whereas all 28 donors provided naive and central memory subsets, regulatory and stem cell-like memory subsets were isolated from just 8 patients and roughly eight healthy donors.

A single peripheral blood draw of around 120 mL on average was collected from each donor into heparinised tubes. Naive, central memory, regulatory and stem cell-like memory CD4+ T cells were sorted on a BD FACSAria II using a panel including CD45RO, CCR7, CD25, CD127, CD95 and CD27. Every sorted population had a purity above 95%. PBMCs were separated immediately by Lymphoprep density gradient centrifugation and were stained directly, without being cultured. So that batch effects would be minimized, each experiment stained and sorted samples in pairs, pairing one healthy donor with one patient. The paper's findings and limits, for the study overall: At VDJ recombination sites, type 1 diabetes patients had fewer insertions and more deleted nucleotides, which implies abnormalities in thymic rearrangement. HLA sub-analyses involved small numbers of individuals, so any influence of HLA type on TCRB rearrangement remained unresolved. Type 1 diabetes patients showed a moderate but significant shortening of TCRB CDR3 length in all four CD4+ subsets. The naive, central memory and regulatory TCRB repertoires appeared to resemble one another more closely among patients than among healthy donors. PCR may preferentially amplify shorter templates, but because patient and control samples were amplified and corrected together, any resulting skew would affect both groups equally. Because cDNA rather than genomic DNA was sequenced, highly expressing activated cells could have been over-represented, although no difference in activation and CD3 levels was found between groups.

The High Capacity cDNA Reverse Transcription Kit was used to reverse transcribe all of the isolated RNA, meaning that expressed TCRB transcripts were what got sequenced. Deep immunoSEQ sequencing was performed on naive, central memory and regulatory T cell samples, with an average of roughly 3.5 million total reads per sample. After sorted cells were lysed in RLT buffer, RNA was extracted with DNase-treated RNeasy Micro or Mini kits, with the choice depending on cell number. Each cell subset was processed on its own to prevent cross-contamination, while patient and healthy donor samples were processed together. Using the immunoSEQ multiplex PCR, TCRB sequences were amplified from cDNA into 87-bp fragments spanning the CDR3 region. Sequencing of the amplicons was performed on the Illumina HiSeq platform. In the paper's pipeline: Synthetic template baselines were used to correct PCR bias computationally, reads within Hamming distance 2 were collapsed together, and singletons that could not be merged were discarded. Reads were aligned to IMGT to assign V, D and J genes, CDR3 length, and insertions or deletions at six rearrangement sites. Within each subset, clonotype counts were normalized to sorted cell number, and only after that were true diversity and Gini coefficients computed with the tcR R package. The overlap coefficient, calculated on TCRB nucleotide sequences, was used to quantify repertoire sharing. What TCRdb holds here is the immuneACCESS table cut down to in-frame rearrangements. Part of the clones is not present; checked against another copy, under half of the missing clones reflect an unresolved V gene, and the others are unexplained. That table supplies the V and J calls and clone size; D and trimming were determined from the DNA. Present in this sample are about 120,000 clones, less than 20% of which were seen just once. The top ten hold 2.3% of the sample.

This clone turned up a few times. It lacks a known antigen. One base away there is no much larger clone; base qualities are not given. From cysteine to phenylalanine, the CDR3 is 12 amino acids long. Kept here is only the CDR3 DNA, which spans 36 bases and is read in frame from base 1. Trimming removed 1 base from V and 6 bases from J, leaving 7 bases between the germline ends. CDR1 SGHVS and CDR2 FNYEAQ are derived from the germline V gene. Sequencing was carried out using central memory CD4+ T cells from blood. The rearranged segments are TRBV7-6 and TRBJ2-7, with no D gene named confidently. This clonotype was obtained from a man aged 25 to 45 with type 1 diabetes. In nucleotide form, the sequence is TGTGCCAGCAGCTTAGAACGGTCCGAGCAGTACTTC. This sequence encodes CASSLERSEQYF. When the CDR3 is completed using the reference TRBV7-6 and TRBJ2-7 genes on either side, the full variable domain is GAGVSQSPRYKVTKRGQDVALRCDPISGHVSLYWYRQALGQGPEFLTYFNYEAQQDKSGLPNDRFSAERPEGSISTLTIQRTEQRDSAMYRCASSLERSEQYFGPGTRLTVT.